A single sample is the source of the 13 T cell receptor beta chains below, sequenced in a study of T cells after posttransplantation cyclophosphamide. Cyclophosphamide on days +3 and +4 followed busulfan-fludarabine conditioning and a marrow graft. Repertoires were generated with immunoSEQ multiplex PCR, while TCRdb's copy carries only in-frame clones and drops some. Among roughly 7,000 clones listed, more than 90% were seen once. This specimen was CD8+ T cells sorted from blood, taken after allogeneic stem cell transplant with posttransplant cyclophosphamide. These receptors were obtained from a male patient aged 55 to 69 who received an allogeneic stem cell transplant from a related donor and was CMV-positive. Among the T cells, some may be from the graft donor.

The rearrangement uses TRBV27 and TRBJ1-2, with TRBD1 as a possible D gene (5 bases). The length of the CDR3 is 15 residues. CDR1 and CDR2 (germline): MNHEY, SMNVEV (reference sequence). V was clipped by 1 base and J by 6 bases, with 15 bases between them. The CDR3 coding sequence is TGTGCCAGCAGTTTATACCCAGGGCAGATGGATGGCTACACCTTC. Translating it yields CASSLYPGQMDGYTF.

This clone was detected once. This chain links TRBV6-5 with TRBJ2-2; D ambiguous. Germline-derived CDR1 and CDR2 are MNHEY and SVGAGI. The V end was cut by 0 bases, the J end by 4 bases, with 9 bases between. The CDR3 contains 15 residues. This CDR3 reads CASSYSYTITGELFF. For the CDR3, the DNA is TGTGCCAGCAGTTACTCGTACACAATCACCGGGGAGCTGTTTTTT.

A single count supports this clone. CDR3 DNA sequence: TGTGCCAGCCGGACAGCTAATGAAAAACTGTTTTTT. Its protein product is CASRTANEKLFF. This chain uses TRBV4-2 with TRBJ1-4; TRBD1 is a possible D gene (6 bases). Germline values: CDR1 LGHNA, CDR2 YNFKEQ. The CDR3 covers 12 residues. Trimming took off 8 bases at V and 3 bases at J, with 7 bases between the two ends.

The V gene is TRBV27, the J gene TRBJ2-5; the match to TRBD2 covers 12 bases. The CDR3 is 15 residues long. CDR1 and CDR2 from the germline V gene are MNHEY and SMNVEV (reference sequence). V was pared by 5 bases and J by 3 bases, with 4 bases of the junction left unmatched. CDR3 sequence (DNA): TGTGCCAGCAGTCTCCGACTAGCGGGGGAAGAGACCCAGTACTTC. Translating gives CASSLRLAGEETQYF.

This clone has just a few counts. CDR3 nucleotides: TGTGCCAGCAGTGAAAGGGCTGGGACAGCCACGTTTTTT. It translates to CASSERAGTATFF. This sequence joins TRBV2 and TRBJ1-4; 7 bases are shared with TRBD1. CDR3 length equals 13 residues. Germline V gives CDR1 SNHLY, CDR2 FYNNEI. J gave up 16 bases and V 2 bases, and 10 bases lay outside the gene matches.

This clone has just a few counts. The rearrangement joins TRBV19 to TRBJ2-7, with TRBD2 matching over 8 bases. Germline CDR1 LNHDA, CDR2 SQIVND (reference sequence). Germline trimming cut 3 bases from V and 6 bases from J; bases unmatched to any gene: 10. The CDR3 has 15 amino acids. For the CDR3, the DNA is TGTGCCAGTAGTATCGGGACTAGAGGGTCTGGCGAGCAGTACTTC. Translation gives CASSIGTRGSGEQYF.

This rearrangement joins TRBV6-5 to TRBJ1-5; D perhaps matches TRBD1 (5 bases). CDR1 is MNHEY and CDR2 is SVGAGI in the germline V gene. V lost 6 bases and J lost 3, with 12 bases in between. This CDR3 comprises 14 residues. The CDR3 is CASSPGGYNQPQHF. The CDR3 DNA is TGTGCCAGCAGCCCCGGGGGTTACAATCAGCCCCAGCATTTT.

V and J are TRBV5-1 and TRBJ1-2; D uncertain. Trimming stripped 0 bases from V and 8 bases from J, with 14 bases between. CDR3 length equals 14 residues. The germline CDR1 and CDR2 sequences are SGHRS and YFSETQ. CDR3 coding DNA: TGCGCCAGCAGCTTGGACCTAGGAGGTGGAGGCTACACCTTC. Protein sequence: CASSLDLGGGGYTF.

The V gene is TRBV6-4, the J gene TRBJ2-1; D may be TRBD2 (5 bases). The CDR3 has 16 residues. Germline-derived CDR1 and CDR2 are MRHNA and SNTAGT. Trimming cost V 4 bases and J 8 bases, with 21 bases left between them. The CDR3 nucleotides read TGTGCCAGCAGTGCCCGAGACGGGGAAATGGGCGATGAGCAGTTCTTC. Its translation: CASSARDGEMGDEQFF.

This clone occurred a few times. This chain links TRBV14 with TRBJ2-1, with 12 bases lining up with TRBD2. From germline, CDR1 is SGHDN and CDR2 FVKESK. After removal of 1 base from V and 8 bases from J, the junction contained 6 bases not matched to a gene. The length of the CDR3 is 16 residues. The CDR3 sequence: CASSQVASGGADEQFF. The CDR3 DNA reads TGTGCCAGCAGCCAAGTGGCTAGCGGGGGGGCCGATGAGCAGTTCTTC.

The rearrangement links TRBV19 to TRBJ2-5; D is possibly TRBD1 (5 bases). The DNA matches TRBJ2-7 better at its end, which makes the J call doubtful. The CDR3 sequence is 15 residues long. Germline CDR1 and CDR2: LNHDA and SQIVND (reference sequence). The CDR3 DNA follows: TGTGCCAGTAGTATTTCTCGACAGAGCTCCTACGAGCAGTACTTC. Encoded protein: CASSISRQSSYEQYF.

The CDR3 protein is CASSLTGPNTEAFF. The CDR3 DNA follows: TGTGCCAGCAGCTTGACAGGGCCGAACACTGAAGCTTTCTTT. V usage is TRBV11-1 and J usage is TRBJ1-1; 7 positions agree with TRBD1. V lost 3 bases, J lost 1 base, and 2 bases stayed unmatched. In germline, CDR1 is SGHAT, CDR2 FQDESV (reference sequence). The CDR3 spans 14 residues. Combining the CDR3 with reference TRBV11-1 and TRBJ1-1 gives the whole variable domain EAEVAQSPRYKITEKSQAVAFWCDPISGHATLYWYRQILGQGPELLVQFQDESVVDDSQLPKDRFSAERLKGVDSTLKIQPAELGDSAMYLCASSLTGPNTEAFFGQGTRLTVV.

The chain uses TRBV15 and TRBJ2-7, with TRBD1 matching 9 bases. Trimming cost V 3 bases and J 2 bases; bases outside gene matches: 5. This CDR3 contains 15 residues. Germline V lookup: CDR1 LNHNV, CDR2 YYDKDF (reference sequence). CDR3 DNA: TGTGCCACCAGCAGTACGGGGACAGGGCCCTACGAGCAGTACTTC. Translated: CATSSTGTGPYEQYF. Combining the CDR3 with reference TRBV15 and TRBJ2-7 gives the whole variable domain DAMVIQNPRYQVTQFGKPVTLSCSQTLNHNVMYWYQQKSSQAPKLLFHYYDKDFNNEADTPDNFQSRRPNTSFCFLDIRSPGLGDTAMYLCATSSTGTGPYEQYFGPGTRLTVT.